A single sample is the source of the 9 T cell receptor beta chains below, sequenced in a study of blood T cell repertoires in COVID-19. This table comes from immunoSEQ multiplex PCR, and its TCRdb copy is limited to in-frame clones, with some not included. The sample has some 270,000 clones; over 80% are singletons. The material sequenced was PBMCs or T cells enriched from blood (not recorded which). These receptors came from a woman younger than 45 with acute COVID-19.

CDR3 in DNA: TGTGCCAGCAGAAGAACAGGCTACAATGAGCAGTTCTTC. Its translation: CASRRTGYNEQFF. V gene TRBV27 combines with J gene TRBJ2-1; possibly TRBD1 for D (5 bases). The V end was cut by 6 bases, the J end by 3 bases, with 9 bases between. CDR1 MNHEY and CDR2 SMNVEV come from the germline V gene (reference sequence). There are 13 residues in the CDR3.

The rearrangement joins TRBV6-5 to TRBJ2-3; 9 bases are shared with TRBD1. Trimming took 6 bases from V and 6 from J; bases not matched to a gene: 4. The CDR3 has 13 residues. Germline V gene data show CDR1 as MNHEY and CDR2 as SVGAGI. The CDR3 nucleotides read TGTGCCAGCAGCCGGACAGGGGTGGATACGCAGTATTTT. It specifies CASSRTGVDTQYF.

The chain recombines TRBV7-9 with TRBJ2-1, with 15 bases identical to TRBD2. CDR1 is SEHNR and CDR2 is FQNEAQ in the germline V gene (reference sequence). With 4 bases clipped from V and 10 bases from J, the junction kept 11 bases outside the gene matches. This CDR3 spans 17 amino acids. As DNA, the CDR3 is TGTGCCAGCAGCTCAAACCACGGGACTAGCGGGAGGCTCGAGCAGTTCTTC. This translates into CASSSNHGTSGRLEQFF.

V and J are TRBV14 and TRBJ2-2, with TRBD2 identical over 10 bases. This CDR3 is 17 amino acids long. The germline gives CDR1 SGHDN, CDR2 FVKESK. Germline trimming cut 1 base from V and 7 bases from J; bases unmatched to any gene: 9. This CDR3 reads CASSQGRLAGEIGELFF. The CDR3 coding sequence is TGTGCCAGCAGCCAAGGGAGGCTAGCGGGAGAGATCGGGGAGCTGTTTTTT.

There are a few counts of this clone. The chain joins TRBV7-6 to TRBJ2-2, with D unclear. The CDR3 sequence is 17 residues long. In germline, CDR1 is SGHVS, CDR2 FNYEAQ. V was trimmed by 5 bases and J by 2 bases, leaving 18 bases between them. The CDR3 loop is CASSLGRGSDNTGELFF. CDR3 DNA: TGTGCCAGCAGCCTAGGGCGAGGATCGGATAACACCGGGGAGCTGTTTTTT.

This rearrangement joins TRBV7-2 to TRBJ1-3; TRBD1 agrees at 7 bases. CDR3 length equals 14 residues. Trimming took 10 bases from V and 0 from J; bases not matched to a gene: 6. The V gene's germline CDR1 is SGHTA and CDR2 FQGNSA. CDR3: CATGTDHSGNTIYF. DNA of the CDR3: TGTGCCACTGGGACAGACCACTCTGGAAACACCATATATTTT.

This chain's CDR3 is CASSQDTPRRAGGNIQYF. The CDR3 coding sequence is TGCGCCAGCAGCCAAGATACGCCCCGGCGGGCGGGAGGAAACATTCAGTACTTC. V and J are TRBV4-1 and TRBJ2-4; 8 bases are a match to TRBD2. Looked up from germline, CDR1 is MGHRA and CDR2 is YSYEKL. The V and J ends lost 0 bases and 6 bases, in that order; junction bases with no gene match: 13. The CDR3 extends over 18 amino acids.

The chain carries TRBV19 and TRBJ2-2; TRBD1 is a possible D gene (6 bases). CDR1 and CDR2 from the germline V gene are LNHDA and SQIVND (reference sequence). The CDR3 consists of 13 residues. V was shortened by 9 bases and J by 5 bases, with 13 bases between the two germline ends. CDR3 in amino acids: CASNTGLTGELFF. The CDR3 DNA reads as TGTGCCAGCAATACAGGGTTAACCGGGGAGCTGTTTTTT.

This sequence joins TRBV4-3 and TRBJ1-3, with unresolved D. With 0 bases removed from V and 0 bases from J, the gap between germline ends came to 9 bases. The CDR3 has 16 amino acids. Germline V gene data show CDR1 as LGHNA and CDR2 as YSLEER. CDR3 in DNA: TGCGCCAGCAGCCAAGATCCCGCAGACTCTGGAAACACCATATATTTT. This encodes CASSQDPADSGNTIYF.